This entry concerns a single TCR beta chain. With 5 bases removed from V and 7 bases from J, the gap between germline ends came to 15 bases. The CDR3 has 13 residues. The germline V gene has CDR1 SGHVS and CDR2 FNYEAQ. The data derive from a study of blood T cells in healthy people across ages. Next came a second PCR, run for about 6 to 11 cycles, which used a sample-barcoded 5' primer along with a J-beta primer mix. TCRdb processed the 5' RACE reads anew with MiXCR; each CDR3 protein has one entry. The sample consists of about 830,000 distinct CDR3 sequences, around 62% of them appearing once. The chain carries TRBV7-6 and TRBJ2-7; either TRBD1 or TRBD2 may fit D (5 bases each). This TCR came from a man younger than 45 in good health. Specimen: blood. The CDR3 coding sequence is TGTGCCAGCAGCAGGGGAGACCGACGGGAGCAGTACTTC. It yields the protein CASSRGDRREQYF.